One and the same sample provided the 5 T cell receptor beta chains below, sequenced in a study of T-cell reconstitution after alpha-beta-depleted transplantation in children (dated by TCRdb to 2016 to 2017). The method behind the library was PCR. TCRdb lists the instrument as Illumina HiSeq 2500. TCR library preparation used molecular barcoding, with unique molecular identifiers applied to normalize quantification of the TCRbeta repertoire. Clones were called with MiXCR by TCRdb after fastp trimmed the public reads at Q25, and only in-frame beta chains were retained. CDR3 protein sequences are deduplicated, and each keeps its most common genes and DNA. For this sample the table gives around 700,000 distinct CDR3 sequences, of which less than 15% were detected only once. Roughly 0.84% of the sample belongs to the ten largest clones. The sample's treatment or condition label, decoded: allogeneic hematopoietic cell transplantation with graft depleted of TCRalphabeta T cells and CD19 B cells.

Sequenced here: PBMCs, sampled before TCRalphabeta/CD19-depleted stem cell transplant. These TCRs come from a girl aged 2-10 years with congenital amegakaryocytic thrombocytopenia, due to receive a stem cell transplant.

This clonotype was seen repeatedly, ten times or more. V usage is TRBV20-1 and J usage is TRBJ2-3; a possible D gene is TRBD1 (6 bases). Looked up from germline, CDR1 is DFQATT and CDR2 is SNEGSKA (reference sequence). The V end was cut by 1 base, the J end by 5 bases, with 16 bases between. The CDR3 sequence is 15 residues long. The CDR3 region has the DNA TGCAGTGCTAGAGCGGACCCGGGACATGGAGATACGCAGTATTTT. It specifies CSARADPGHGDTQYF.

There are a few counts of this clonotype. This chain joins TRBV10-3 and TRBJ2-7, with 8 bases aligning to TRBD1. This CDR3 has 12 amino acids. Germline trimming cut 3 bases from V and 6 bases from J; bases unmatched to any gene: 1. Germline V gives CDR1 ENHRY, CDR2 SYGVKD. In DNA form, the CDR3 reads TGTGCCATCAGTGACGACAGGGGCGAGCAGTACTTC. Translating gives CAISDDRGEQYF.

This chain connects TRBV5-1 to TRBJ2-1; D is uncertain. The CDR3 has 13 amino acids. V lost 7 bases, J lost 8 bases, and 16 bases lay in between. Germline CDR1 is SGHRS and CDR2 is YFSETQ. CDR3 loop: CASGDGPTDEQFF. In DNA, the CDR3 is TGCGCCAGCGGAGATGGTCCAACCGATGAGCAGTTCTTC. The whole variable domain, remainder taken from reference TRBV5-1 and TRBJ2-1, is KAGVTQTPRYLIKTRGQQVTLSCSPISGHRSVSWYQQTPGQGLQFLFEYFSETQRNKGNFPGRFSGRQFSNSRSEMNVSTLELGDSALYLCASGDGPTDEQFFGPGTRLTVL.

This clonotype was seen ten or more times. The rearrangement joins TRBV10-1 to TRBJ2-2, with TRBD2 matching over 12 bases. The ends lost 1 base at V and 1 base at J; junction bases unmatched: 4. CDR1 and CDR2 from the germline V gene are WNHNN and SYGVQD (reference sequence). This CDR3 contains 18 residues. CDR3: CASSEFLAGGKNTGELFF. The CDR3 nucleotides are TGCGCCAGCAGTGAGTTCCTAGCGGGAGGGAAGAACACCGGGGAGCTGTTTTTT.

This clonotype was detected only a few times. The chain carries TRBV9 and TRBJ2-4; unclear D gene. The CDR3 is made up of 14 amino acids. From germline, CDR1 is SGDLS and CDR2 YYNGEE. The ends were cut back, 1 base at V and 0 bases at J, with 5 bases in the middle. CDR3 in amino acids: CASSVSLAKNIQYF. In nucleotides, the CDR3 is TGTGCCAGCAGCGTATCTCTAGCCAAAAACATTCAGTACTTC.